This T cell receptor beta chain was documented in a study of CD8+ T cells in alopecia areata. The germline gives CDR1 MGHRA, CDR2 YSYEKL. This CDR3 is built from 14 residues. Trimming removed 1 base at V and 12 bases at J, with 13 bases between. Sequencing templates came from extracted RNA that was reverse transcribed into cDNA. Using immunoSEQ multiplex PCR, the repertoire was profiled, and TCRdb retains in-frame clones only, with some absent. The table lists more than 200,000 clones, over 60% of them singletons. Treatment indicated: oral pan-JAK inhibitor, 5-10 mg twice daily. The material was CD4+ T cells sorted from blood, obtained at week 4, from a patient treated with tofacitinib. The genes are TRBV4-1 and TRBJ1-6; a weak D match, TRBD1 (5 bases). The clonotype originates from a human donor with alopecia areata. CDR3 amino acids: CASSQVRQLLPLHF. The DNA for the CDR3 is TGCGCCAGCAGCCAAGTTCGACAGCTCCTACCCCTCCACTTT.